The clone carrying this T cell receptor (beta chain) was detected only a few times. For the second PCR, which ran for about 6 to 12 cycles, a sample-barcoded 5' primer and a J-beta primer mix were used. Each CDR3 protein is one row after TCRdb ran MiXCR on the 5' RACE reads. The sample includes some 1,800,000 distinct CDR3 sequences, around 42% of them seen just once. Each donor's blood draw was around 9.1 milliliters of peripheral blood. This CDR3 is built from 15 residues. Deletions cut 2 bases from V and 5 bases from J, with 15 bases between. Per the germline V gene, CDR1 is SGHTA and CDR2 is FQGTGA. These data originate in a study of blood T cells in healthy people across ages.

This clonotype was obtained from a human donor in good health. The source material was blood. The chain combines TRBV7-3 with TRBJ2-5; no clear D. CDR3 loop: CASSLWASPRETQYF. The CDR3 coding sequence is TGTGCCAGCAGCTTATGGGCGTCTCCACGGGAGACCCAGTACTTC. Full variable domain (remainder filled in from reference TRBV7-3 and TRBJ2-5): GAGVSQTPSNKVTEKGKYVELRCDPISGHTALYWYRQSLGQGPEFLIYFQGTGAADDSGLPNDRFFAVRPEGSVSTLKIQRTERGDSAVYLCASSLWASPRETQYFGPGTRLLVL.